Presented here are 22 T cell receptor delta chains from one specimen sequenced in a study of gamma-delta chains in newborns, infants, children. TCRdb fed the reads into CATT to redo clone calling. The data show approximately 11,000 delta-chain clones, 3.5% seen once. The specimen was blood. The receptors come from a child who was a newborn, infant or young child, either healthy, febrile or measles-vaccinated (not recorded which).

Of note for this clone: One base away lies a much larger clone, so this may be a sequencing read error. The CDR3 bases are TGTGCTCTTGGGAAAGGGGTAAACTGGGGGATACGCTCCCACACCGATAAACTCATCTTT. Translated: CALGKGVNWGIRSHTDKLIF. J is TRDJ1 and V is TRDV1, with TRDD3 matching 13 bases. This CDR3 spans 20 amino acids. Trimming cost V 5 bases and J 0 bases; bases outside gene matches: 15. Germline CDR1 reads TSWWSYY; CDR2 reads QGS.

In regard to this clone: The protein recorded in TCRdb matches a much larger clone and deviates from this DNA's translation at residue 7, suggesting a read error; the protein here is obtained by translating the DNA. The V and J genes are TRDV2 and TRDJ1; 12 bases align to TRDD3. The germline CDR1 and CDR2 sequences are GEAIGNYY and EKD. With 0 bases clipped from V and 0 bases from J, the junction kept 7 bases outside the gene matches. This CDR3 is built from 18 residues. CDR3 sequence reads: CACDTVMLGDTHTDKLIF. The CDR3 coding sequence is TGTGCCTGTGACACCGTGATGCTGGGGGATACGCACACCGATAAACTCATCTTT.

In regard to this clone: Other nucleotide sequences from this sample produce the same CDR3. The gene calls are TRDV2 and TRDJ1; 12 bases align to TRDD3. This CDR3 has 26 residues. The ends lost 0 bases at V and 4 bases at J; junction bases unmatched: 35. Germline V gives CDR1 GEAIGNYY, CDR2 EKD. CDR3 coding DNA: TGTGCCTGTGACACCGTGAACCCTTTATCTACTGGGGGATACACCCCCGGGCCGACGGAAAACGATAAACTCATCTTT. Its translation: CACDTVNPLSTGGYTPGPTENDKLIF.

The table lists this clone with a few counts. A much larger clonotype is one base distant, so this may be a read error. The same CDR3 also results from other DNA sequences found in this sample. This sequence joins TRDV2 and TRDJ1; a possible D gene is TRDD2 (6 bases). The CDR3 is 17 residues long. Germline V gives CDR1 GEAIGNYY, CDR2 EKD. Between the trimmed V and J ends, which lost 3 bases and 0 bases, there was a span of 19 bases. The CDR3 coding sequence is TGTGCCTGTGACCCCCTTCCGACCTTGGGAGACACCGATAAACTCATCTTT. It codes for CACDPLPTLGDTDKLIF.

This clone has more than one count but fewer than ten. The chain carries TRDV1 and TRDJ1; 7 bases line up with TRDD3. The germline V gene encodes CDR1 TSWWSYY and CDR2 QGS. J lost 0 bases, V lost 2 bases, and 21 bases had no gene match. The CDR3 has 21 amino acids. CDR3 loop: CALGECKYDPLLGSYTDKLIF. The CDR3 DNA reads as TGTGCTCTTGGGGAATGTAAGTACGACCCTTTACTGGGGTCTTACACCGATAAACTCATCTTT.

This clone was counted a few times. A much larger clone lies one base from this, so it may be a read error. The CDR3 is CACGTLGDPGKLIF. In DNA form, the CDR3 reads TGTGCCTGTGGCACCTTGGGGGATCCCGGTAAACTCATCTTT. This chain links TRDV2 with TRDJ1; 8 nucleotides match TRDD3. CDR3 size: 14 residues. In germline, CDR1 is GEAIGNYY, CDR2 EKD.

For this clone: Germline and junction disagree at one end, which may indicate a read error. V usage is TRDV1 and J usage is TRDJ1; 9 nucleotides line up with TRDD3. Per germline, CDR1 TSWWSYY and CDR2 QGS. This CDR3 comprises 27 residues. The CDR3 DNA follows: TGTGCCCTTGGGGAAACGGGCCCTTCCCCGTACTGGGGGACTTGGTCAAGGGGGGGTGGGTACACCGATAAACTCATCTTT. Translated: CALGETGPSPYWGTWSRGGGYTDKLIF.

This clone has a handful of counts. The chain couples TRDV3 to TRDJ1; the D is unclear. From germline, CDR1 is TVYSNPD and CDR2 GDNSRS (reference sequence). Trimming shortened V by 5 bases and J by 4 bases, and 8 bases separated the two germline ends. The length of the CDR3 is 10 residues. The CDR3 DNA follows: TGTGCCCGGGGTGGCGATAAACTCATCTTT. Translation gives CARGGDKLIF.

There are a few counts of this clone. The chain couples TRDV1 to TRDJ1, with 8 positions matching TRDD3. In germline, CDR1 is TSWWSYY, CDR2 QGS. This CDR3 is 18 amino acids long. The V segment lost 4 bases and the J segment 0 bases; nucleotides outside the gene matches: 13. The CDR3 DNA is TGTGCTCTTGGGGTAATCTTACTGGGGGGGCCGTACACCGATAAACTCATCTTT. This translates into CALGVILLGGPYTDKLIF.

Regarding this clone: TCRdb's protein and the translated DNA diverge at residue 3; the protein reported here is the translation of the DNA. CDR3 nucleotide sequence: TGTGCTCCTGGGGAACGGAGGGTGGGGTCCACCGATAAACTCATCTTT. Translated, it gives CAPGERRVGSTDKLIF. The chain carries TRDV1 and TRDJ1, with D tentatively TRDD3 (6 bases). The CDR3 contains 16 residues. Germline V gene lookup returns CDR1 TSWWSYY and CDR2 QGS.

This clone has a handful of counts. Germline is not matched at one junction end, which may reflect a read error. This sequence joins TRDV1 and TRDJ1; TRDD3 matches at 12 bases. CDR1 is TSWWSYY and CDR2 is QGS in the germline V gene. This CDR3 has 23 residues. The CDR3 DNA reads as TGTGCCCTTGGGGAGCTGACTTTCCCGACCTGGGGGATACGCGTTCCTCCCGGAGGTAAACTCATCTTT. Amino acids: CALGELTFPTWGIRVPPGGKLIF.

This clone occurred a few times. A clone one base away is much larger, so this may be a read error. The CDR3: CACDISGPPEDWDTRQVFF. In DNA, the CDR3 is TGTGCCTGTGACATCTCCGGGCCGCCAGAGGATTGGGACACCCGACAGGTGTTTTTC. V gene TRDV2 combines with J gene TRDJ3, with no clear D. The CDR3 is 19 residues long. Germline loops: CDR1 GEAIGNYY, CDR2 EKD.

This chain joins TRDV2 and TRDJ1, with D possibly being TRDD3 (5 bases). Per the germline V gene, CDR1 is GEAIGNYY and CDR2 is EKD. CDR3 size: 15 residues. V dropped 1 base and J dropped 1 base, with 12 bases sitting between them. The CDR3 DNA reads TGTGCCTGTGACACGGTGGGGACTACCACCGATAAACTCATCTTT. Translation: CACDTVGTTTDKLIF.

The chain employs TRDV3 and TRDJ1; 8 positions agree with TRDD3. The J segment lost 8 bases and the V segment lost 5 bases, leaving 16 bases of the junction unmatched. CDR1 and CDR2 from the germline V gene are TVYSNPD and GDNSRS (reference sequence). This CDR3 is 14 amino acids long. The CDR3 spells CAQGGPLHWGKLIF. The CDR3 DNA sequence: TGTGCCCAGGGGGGGCCTTTGCACTGGGGGAAACTCATCTTT. Complete variable domain (other parts from reference TRDV3 and TRDJ1): CDKVTQSSPDQTVASGSEVVLLCTYDTVYSNPDLFWYRIRPDYSFQFVFYGDNSRSEGADFTQGRFSVKHILTQKAFHLVISPVRTEDSATYYCAQGGPLHWGKLIFGKGTRVTVEP.

This clone was seen more than once but under ten times. This sequence joins TRDV2 and TRDJ1; 10 bases map to TRDD3. Germline CDR1 is GEAIGNYY and CDR2 is EKD. J gave up 4 bases and V 3 bases, and 19 bases lay outside the gene matches. This CDR3 has 19 amino acids. CDR3 nucleotides: TGTGCCTGTGACCCCCTTTCCGGGCCTGGGGGATATTTTGGCGATAAACTCATCTTT. Encoded protein: CACDPLSGPGGYFGDKLIF.

The chain has TRDV1 and TRDJ2; 12 positions match TRDD3. Germline V CDR1 and CDR2: TSWWSYY, QGS. The CDR3 consists of 25 residues. The junction had 23 bases not matched to a gene; V was cut back by 0 bases and J by 0 bases. The CDR3 nucleotides are TGTGCTCTTGGGGAACTCGAGGATTTACACTGGGGGATACCCCCCTGGTCCGCTTTGACAGCACAACTCTTCTTT. As protein: CALGELEDLHWGIPPWSALTAQLFF.

A word on this clone: Its ends do not fully match the called genes, so a read error is possible. The genes are TRDV3 and TRDJ1; the match to TRDD3 covers 13 bases. CDR1 is TVYSNPD and CDR2 is GDNSRS in the germline V gene (reference sequence). This CDR3 is built from 24 residues. The CDR3 DNA is TGTGCCTTTTCGGGTAGGCTTCCTACGTCCCAGTACTGGGGGATACGAGGTTACACCGATAAACCCATCTTT. Encoded protein: CAFSGRLPTSQYWGIRGYTDKPIF.

This clone was observed a handful of times. The CDR3 sequence is CACDPVLGDRDTDKLIF. CDR3 nucleotide sequence: TGTGCCTGTGACCCCGTACTGGGGGATAGGGACACCGATAAACTCATCTTT. The V gene is TRDV2, the J gene TRDJ1; TRDD3 agrees at 11 bases. This CDR3 is built from 17 residues. The V gene's germline CDR1 is GEAIGNYY and CDR2 EKD. V gave up 3 bases and J gave up 0 bases; unmatched junction bases: 8.

V gene TRDV1 combines with J gene TRDJ1, with 10 positions matching TRDD3. This CDR3 spans 22 amino acids. With 2 bases clipped from V and 0 bases from J, the junction kept 21 bases outside the gene matches. Germline assignment: CDR1 TSWWSYY and CDR2 QGS. The CDR3 protein is CALGENYRPWGISPLYTDKLIF. The CDR3 nucleotides are TGTGCTCTTGGGGAAAATTACCGACCCTGGGGGATATCCCCTCTGTACACCGATAAACTCATCTTT.

This clone is labeled medium-sized. The chain has TRDV2 and TRDJ1, with 13 bases matching TRDD3. This CDR3 is 16 amino acids long. V lost 8 bases to trimming and J lost 1 base; unmatched junction nucleotides: 9. CDR1 GEAIGNYY and CDR2 EKD come from the germline V gene. As DNA, the CDR3 is TGTGCCTCCCTAATACTGGGGGATACGGCCACCGATAAACTCATCTTT. This codes for CASLILGDTATDKLIF.

By sample fraction, this clone is medium-sized. This chain joins TRDV1 and TRDJ1, with D unclear. The CDR3 is 14 amino acids. V lost 3 bases and J lost 7, with 15 bases in between. The germline V gene encodes CDR1 TSWWSYY and CDR2 QGS. CDR3: CALGDCWWLGKLIF. The DNA of the CDR3 is TGTGCTCTTGGGGATTGCTGGTGGTTGGGTAAACTCATCTTT.

This clone was found a few times. The chain combines TRDV2 with TRDJ3; TRDD3 matches at 13 bases. J gave up 1 base and V 3 bases, and 5 bases lay outside the gene matches. Germline V gene lookup returns CDR1 GEAIGNYY and CDR2 EKD. This CDR3 spans 19 amino acids. The CDR3 here is CACDRTGGYGSWDTRQMFF. As DNA, the CDR3 is TGTGCCTGTGACCGTACTGGGGGATACGGTTCCTGGGACACCCGACAGATGTTTTTC.